This T cell receptor (beta chain) was found in a study of Graves' ophthalmopathy and Graves' hyperthyroidism. Pregnancy or lactation, uncontrolled infections and other autoimmune diseases were grounds for excluding patients. This CDR3 comprises 12 residues. Germline V gene lookup returns CDR1 MNHNS and CDR2 SASEGT. The sequenced template was RNA, covering the TCR beta CDR3 region. The first-round RT-PCR employed HTBI primers together with the Qiagen OneStep RT-PCR kit. A multiplex PCR was then performed as the second round. In TCRdb, the multiplex PCR reads were re-called with MiXCR into one record per CDR3 protein. Of 350,000 or so distinct CDR3 sequences in the sample, roughly a sixth are singletons; the top ten hold 9% to 15%. The sample holds many counts of this clonotype.

The sample comprised peripheral blood. The chain recombines TRBV6-1 with TRBJ2-5, with TRBD1 matching over 7 bases. The receptor was derived from an adult man with Graves' ophthalmopathy. CDR3 sequence (DNA): TGTAGTGTGGGGGACAGATGGGTGACCCAGTACTTC. This encodes CSVGDRWVTQYF.